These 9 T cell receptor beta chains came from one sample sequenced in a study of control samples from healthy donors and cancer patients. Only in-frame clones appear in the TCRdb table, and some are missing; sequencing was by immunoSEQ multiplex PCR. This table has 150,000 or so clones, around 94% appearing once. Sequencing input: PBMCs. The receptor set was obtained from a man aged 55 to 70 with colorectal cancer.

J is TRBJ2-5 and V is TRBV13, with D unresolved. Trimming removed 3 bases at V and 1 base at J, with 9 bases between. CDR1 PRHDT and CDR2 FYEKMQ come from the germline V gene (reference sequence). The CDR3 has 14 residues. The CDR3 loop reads CASSLGKPQETQYF. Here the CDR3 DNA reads TGTGCCAGCAGCTTGGGCAAACCCCAAGAGACCCAGTACTTC. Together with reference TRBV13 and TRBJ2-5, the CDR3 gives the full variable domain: AAGVIQSPRHLIKEKRETATLKCYPIPRHDTVYWYQQGPGQDPQFLISFYEKMQSDKGSIPDRFSAQQFSDYHSELNMSSLELGDSALYFCASSLGKPQETQYFGPGTRLLVL.

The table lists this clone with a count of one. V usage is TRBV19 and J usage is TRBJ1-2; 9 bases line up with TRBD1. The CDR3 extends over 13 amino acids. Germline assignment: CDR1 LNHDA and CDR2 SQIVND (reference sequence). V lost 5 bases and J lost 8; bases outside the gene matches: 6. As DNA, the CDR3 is TGTGCCAGTAGTGTTACAGGGGGCCGCGGCTACACCTTC. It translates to CASSVTGGRGYTF.

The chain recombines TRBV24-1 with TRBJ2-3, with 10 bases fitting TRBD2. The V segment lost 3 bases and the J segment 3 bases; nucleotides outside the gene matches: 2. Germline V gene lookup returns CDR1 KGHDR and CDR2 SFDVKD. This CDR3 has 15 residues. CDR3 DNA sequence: TGTGCCACCAGTGATCCTAGCGGGGGAACAGATACGCAGTATTTT. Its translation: CATSDPSGGTDTQYF.

DNA for the CDR3: TGTGCCAGTAGTATAGATCGTGACAGCTCTTTTGGTCAGCCCCAGCATTTT. It translates to CASSIDRDSSFGQPQHF. This chain joins TRBV19 and TRBJ1-5, with D perhaps matching TRBD1 (5 bases). Germline-derived CDR1 and CDR2 are LNHDA and SQIVND (reference sequence). This CDR3 has 17 residues. Trimming shortened V by 0 bases and J by 6 bases, and 18 bases separated the two germline ends.

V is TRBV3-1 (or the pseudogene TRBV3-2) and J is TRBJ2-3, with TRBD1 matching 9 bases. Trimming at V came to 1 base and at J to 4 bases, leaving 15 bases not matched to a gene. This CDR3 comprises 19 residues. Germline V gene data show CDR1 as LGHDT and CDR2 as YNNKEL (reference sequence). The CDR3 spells CASSQVDKGWTGDPDTQYF. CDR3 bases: TGTGCCAGCAGCCAAGTGGACAAGGGGTGGACAGGGGACCCAGATACGCAGTATTTT.

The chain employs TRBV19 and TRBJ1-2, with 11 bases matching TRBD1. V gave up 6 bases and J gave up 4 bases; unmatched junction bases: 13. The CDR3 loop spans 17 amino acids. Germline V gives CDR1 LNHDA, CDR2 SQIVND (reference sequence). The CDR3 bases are TGTGCCAGTAGAGGCCGGGACAGGGGGAGGACCGGCTATGGCTACACCTTC. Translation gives CASRGRDRGRTGYGYTF. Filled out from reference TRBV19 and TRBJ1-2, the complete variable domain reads DGGITQSPKYLFRKEGQNVTLSCEQNLNHDAMYWYRQDPGQGLRLIYYSQIVNDFQKGDIAEGYSVSREKKESFPLTVTSAQKNPTAFYLCASRGRDRGRTGYGYTFGSGTRLTVV.

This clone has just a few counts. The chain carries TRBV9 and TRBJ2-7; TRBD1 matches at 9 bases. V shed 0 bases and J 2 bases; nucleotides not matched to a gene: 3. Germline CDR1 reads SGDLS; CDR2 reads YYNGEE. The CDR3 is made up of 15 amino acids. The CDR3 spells CASSVGGTGPYEQYF. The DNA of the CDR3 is TGTGCCAGCAGCGTAGGGGGGACAGGGCCCTACGAGCAGTACTTC.

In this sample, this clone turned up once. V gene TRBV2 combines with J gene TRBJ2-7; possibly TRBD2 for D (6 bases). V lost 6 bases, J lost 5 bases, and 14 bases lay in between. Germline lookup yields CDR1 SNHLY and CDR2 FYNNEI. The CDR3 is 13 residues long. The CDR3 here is CASSRTIFNEQYF. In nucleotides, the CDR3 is TGTGCCAGCAGCCGGACTATCTTCAACGAGCAGTACTTC.

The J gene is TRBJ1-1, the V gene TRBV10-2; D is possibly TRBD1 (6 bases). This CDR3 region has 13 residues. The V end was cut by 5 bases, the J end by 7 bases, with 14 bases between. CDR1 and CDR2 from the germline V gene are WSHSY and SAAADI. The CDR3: CASSNQGLVEAFF. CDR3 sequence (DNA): TGCGCCAGCAGTAACCAGGGGTTAGTTGAAGCTTTCTTT.